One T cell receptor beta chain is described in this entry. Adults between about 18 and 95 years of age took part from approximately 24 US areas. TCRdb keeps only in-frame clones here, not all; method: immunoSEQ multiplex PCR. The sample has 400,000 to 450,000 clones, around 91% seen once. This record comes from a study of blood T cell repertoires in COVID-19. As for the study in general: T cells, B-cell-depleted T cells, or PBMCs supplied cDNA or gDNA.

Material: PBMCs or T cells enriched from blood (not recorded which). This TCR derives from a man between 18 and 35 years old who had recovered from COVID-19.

This chain's CDR3 is CAWSVPGTGRYGYTF. CDR3 coding DNA: TGTGCCTGGAGTGTACCCGGGACAGGGCGCTATGGCTACACCTTC. The chain recombines TRBV30 with TRBJ1-2, with 9 bases identical to TRBD1. With V trimmed by 0 bases and J by 4 bases, 6 bases remained unmatched. The CDR3 length is 15 residues. Germline V gives CDR1 GTSNPN, CDR2 SVGIG (reference sequence).